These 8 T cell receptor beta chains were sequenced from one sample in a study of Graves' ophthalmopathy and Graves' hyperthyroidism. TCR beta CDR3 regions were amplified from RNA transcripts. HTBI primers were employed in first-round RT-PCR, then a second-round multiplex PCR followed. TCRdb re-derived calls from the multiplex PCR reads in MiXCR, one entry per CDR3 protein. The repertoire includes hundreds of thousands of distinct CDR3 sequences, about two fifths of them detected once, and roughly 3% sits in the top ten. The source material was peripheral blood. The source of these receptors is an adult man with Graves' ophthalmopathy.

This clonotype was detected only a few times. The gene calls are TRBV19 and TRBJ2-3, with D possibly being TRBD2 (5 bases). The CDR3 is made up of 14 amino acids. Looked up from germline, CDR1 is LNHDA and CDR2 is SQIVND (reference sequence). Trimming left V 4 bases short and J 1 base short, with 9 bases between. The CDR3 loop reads CASSRGEGTDTQYF. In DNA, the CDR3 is TGTGCCAGTAGTAGGGGAGAGGGCACAGATACGCAGTATTTT.

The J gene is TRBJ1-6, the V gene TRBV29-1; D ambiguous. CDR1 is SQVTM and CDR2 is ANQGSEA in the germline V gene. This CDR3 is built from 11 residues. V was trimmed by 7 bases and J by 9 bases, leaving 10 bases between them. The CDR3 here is CSAQPGSPLHF. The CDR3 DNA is TGCAGCGCCCAGCCGGGTTCACCCCTCCACTTT.

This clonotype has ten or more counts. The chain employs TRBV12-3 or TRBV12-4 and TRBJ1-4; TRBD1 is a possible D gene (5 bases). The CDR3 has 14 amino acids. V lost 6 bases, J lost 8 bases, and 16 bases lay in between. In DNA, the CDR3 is TGTGCCAGCAGCACGAGGGGAGATGGGGAAAAACTGTTTTTT. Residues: CASSTRGDGEKLFF.

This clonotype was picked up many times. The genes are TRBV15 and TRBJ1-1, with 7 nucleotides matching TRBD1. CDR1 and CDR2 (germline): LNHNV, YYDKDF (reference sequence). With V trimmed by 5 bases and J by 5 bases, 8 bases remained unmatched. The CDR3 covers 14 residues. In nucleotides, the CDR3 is TGTGCCACCAGCCCCCGGGACAGAATAACTGAAGCTTTCTTT. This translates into CATSPRDRITEAFF.

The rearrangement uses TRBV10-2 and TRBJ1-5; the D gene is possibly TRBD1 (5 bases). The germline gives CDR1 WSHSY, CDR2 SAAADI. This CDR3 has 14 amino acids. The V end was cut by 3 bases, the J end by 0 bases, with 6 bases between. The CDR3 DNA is TGCGCCAGCAGTGACGGGGCTAGCAATCAGCCCCAGCATTTT. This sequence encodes CASSDGASNQPQHF.

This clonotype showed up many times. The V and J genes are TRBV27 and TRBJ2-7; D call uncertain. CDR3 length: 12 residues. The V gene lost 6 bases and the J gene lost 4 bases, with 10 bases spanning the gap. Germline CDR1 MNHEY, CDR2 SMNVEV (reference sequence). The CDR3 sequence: CASSRSRYEQYF. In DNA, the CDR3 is TGTGCCAGCAGCAGGTCCAGGTACGAGCAGTACTTC.

The DNA for the CDR3 is TGTGCCAGCAGCCTGACAGGCGGCTTTGGAAACACCATATATTTT. Amino acid sequence: CASSLTGGFGNTIYF. V gene TRBV6-2 or TRBV6-3 combines with J gene TRBJ1-3; maybe TRBD1 (6 bases). Trimming shortened V by 6 bases and J by 3 bases, and 15 bases separated the two germline ends. Germline V gene data show CDR1 as MNHEY and CDR2 as SVGEGT. This CDR3 contains 15 residues.

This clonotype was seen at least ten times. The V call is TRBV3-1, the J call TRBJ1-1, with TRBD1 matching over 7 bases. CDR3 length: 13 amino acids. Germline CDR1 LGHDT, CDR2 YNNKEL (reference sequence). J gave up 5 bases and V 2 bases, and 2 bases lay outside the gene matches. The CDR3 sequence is CASSQTGETEAFF. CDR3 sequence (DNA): TGTGCCAGCAGCCAAACAGGGGAAACTGAAGCTTTCTTT.